Listed here are 5 T cell receptor beta chains from one sample, sequenced in a study of blood T cell repertoires in COVID-19. Sequencing used immunoSEQ multiplex PCR; TCRdb keeps in-frame clones, though not all of them. The table shows 200,000 or so clones, with 70% to 90% occurring only once. Sequenced sample: PBMCs or T cells enriched from blood (not recorded which). The receptors come from a woman in her 40s with acute COVID-19.

This clone was recorded once. Relative to the germline gene, one junction end is altered; a read error may explain this. The CDR3 sequence: CASSLAPFGTAGANVLTF. The DNA of the CDR3 is TGTGCTAGCAGCTTAGCACCTTTCGGGACTGCTGGGGCCAACGTCCTGACTTTC. The gene calls are TRBV7-7 and TRBJ2-6; the D gene is possibly TRBD2 (6 bases). CDR3 length equals 18 residues. Germline CDR1 is SSHAT and CDR2 is FNYEAQ (reference sequence).

The chain links TRBV3-1 (or the pseudogene TRBV3-2) to TRBJ1-2; 9 bases align to TRBD1. This CDR3 has 17 residues. The J segment lost 1 base and the V segment lost 6 bases, leaving 12 bases of the junction unmatched. The germline CDR1 and CDR2 sequences are LGHDT and YNNKEL (reference sequence). CDR3 loop: CASSQPATGGSNYGYTF. In DNA form, the CDR3 reads TGTGCCAGCAGTCAACCAGCCACAGGGGGCAGTAACTATGGCTACACCTTC.

The chain carries TRBV2 and TRBJ2-7; 16 positions match TRBD2. Germline V lookup: CDR1 SNHLY, CDR2 FYNNEI. The CDR3 consists of 16 residues. V lost 7 bases to trimming and J lost 5 bases; unmatched junction nucleotides: 8. CDR3 in amino acids: CASMGTSGGANHEQYV. Here the CDR3 DNA reads TGTGCCAGCATGGGGACTAGCGGGGGGGCCAATCACGAGCAGTACGTC.

V is TRBV9 and J is TRBJ1-1; TRBD1 agrees at 7 bases. Germline trimming cut 6 bases from V and 0 bases from J; bases unmatched to any gene: 20. There are 19 residues in the CDR3. Germline loops: CDR1 SGDLS, CDR2 YYNGEE. CDR3 region: CASTDVEEWDRPLNTEAFF. CDR3 DNA sequence: TGTGCCAGCACCGACGTAGAAGAGTGGGACAGACCCTTGAACACTGAAGCTTTCTTT.

This chain links TRBV4-1 with TRBJ1-1; 7 nucleotides agree with TRBD1. CDR3 length: 13 residues. With V trimmed by 2 bases and J by 4 bases, 1 base remained unmatched. Per germline, CDR1 MGHRA and CDR2 YSYEKL. The CDR3: CASSQPGGTEAFF. In DNA form, the CDR3 reads TGCGCCAGCAGCCAACCAGGGGGCACTGAAGCTTTCTTT.